A selection of T cell receptor beta chains follows, all from one sample in a study of neoadjuvant anti-PD-1 for oral cavity cancer. Produced via immunoSEQ multiplex PCR; TCRdb's table is partial and in-frame only. The sample shows 15,000 to 20,000 clones, 64% of them seen only once. The sequencing used PBMCs, collected before nivolumab (anti-PD-1) treatment. The receptor set was obtained from a person between 40 and 85 years old with oral cavity squamous cell carcinoma. The CDR3 runs from the conserved cysteine through the conserved F or W. The D gene is left open where the match is weak. Expanded clones are given a class, and other clones once, few, many or no size at all.

>TRBJ1-2|once|TRBV5-6|TRBD1
CASKTGNYGYTF
TGTGCCAGTAAGACAGGGAACTATGGCTACACCTTC
>TRBJ2-5|NA|TRBV6-5|NA
CASSYRGTGGETQYF
TGTGCCAGCAGTTACCGGGGGACTGGGGGGGAGACCCAGTACTTC
>TRBJ1-3|NA|TRBV2|NA
CASKGLKQGNTIYF
TGTGCCAGCAAGGGGTTAAAACAAGGAAACACCATATATTTT
>TRBJ2-2|NA|TRBV7-9|NA
CASSHPGRELFF
TGTGCCAGCAGCCACCCCGGGCGGGAGCTGTTTTTT
>TRBJ2-2|few|TRBV7-3|TRBD1
CASSFGTDRGELFF
TGTGCCAGCAGCTTTGGGACAGACCGCGGGGAGCTGTTTTTT
>TRBJ1-5|NA|TRBV6-1|TRBD1
CASSQGDQPQHF
TGTGCCAGCAGCCAGGGGGATCAGCCCCAGCATTTT
>TRBJ2-7|NA|TRBV6-7|NA
CARGEQYF
TGTGCAAGGGGGGAGCAGTACTTC
>TRBJ1-4|NA|TRBV10-2|TRBD1
CASSESGQGEKEKLFF
TGCGCCAGCAGTGAGTCCGGACAGGGTGAGAAGGAAAAACTGTTTTTT
>TRBJ1-2|few|TRBV7-2|NA
CASTPGVLGYTF
TGTGCCAGCACCCCAGGGGTTCTTGGCTACACCTTC
>TRBJ2-7|NA|TRBV7-6|TRBD2
CASSLSAGPTYEQYF
TGTGCCAGCAGTCTTTCAGCGGGACCGACCTACGAGCAGTACTTC
>TRBJ1-3|NA|TRBV10-3|NA
CAISEVSGNTIYF
TGTGCCATCAGTGAGGTCTCGGGAAACACCATATATTTT
>TRBJ2-3|NA|TRBV19|NA
CASSPPSRSPDTQYF
TGTGCCAGTAGTCCCCCGTCGCGTAGCCCAGATACGCAGTATTTT
>TRBJ1-5|NA|TRBV6-5|NA
CASSSRQKGQPQHF
TGTGCCAGCAGTTCCCGACAGAAGGGTCAGCCCCAGCATTTT
>TRBJ2-3|NA|TRBV9|NA
CASSAPNERDTQYF
TGTGCCAGCAGCGCCCCAAACGAAAGAGATACGCAGTATTTT
>TRBJ1-2|NA|TRBV9|NA
CASSVALGPREGYTF
TGTGCCAGCAGCGTAGCTTTAGGACCTCGCGAGGGCTACACCTTC
>TRBJ2-3|NA|TRBV10-3|NA
CAISESTRVGTDTQYF
TGTGCCATCAGTGAGTCGACGAGGGTCGGCACAGATACGCAGTATTTT
>TRBJ1-2|NA|TRBV9|NA
CASSPGTTANYGYTF
TGTGCCAGCAGCCCAGGGACGACAGCTAACTATGGCTACACCTTC
>TRBJ1-2|few|TRBV5-1|TRBD1
CASSLDRGLGGYTF
TGCGCCAGCAGTCTGGACAGGGGGCTCGGTGGCTACACCTTC
>TRBJ1-1|NA|TRBV19|TRBD1
CASRGTGGMNTEAFF
TGTGCCAGTAGGGGGACAGGGGGAATGAACACTGAAGCTTTCTTT
>TRBJ2-7|NA|TRBV19|TRBD1
CASKRGQGSYEQYF
TGTGCCAGTAAACGGGGACAGGGATCCTACGAGCAGTACTTC
>TRBJ2-7|NA|TRBV10-2|NA
CASRDPDGGEQYF
TGCGCCAGCAGGGACCCGGACGGAGGCGAGCAGTACTTC
>TRBJ2-7|NA|TRBV11-2|NA
CASSPPAAAGYEQYF
TGTGCCAGCAGCCCCCCTGCAGCGGCGGGGTACGAGCAGTACTTC
>TRBJ1-1|few|TRBV9|TRBD1
CASSGAGTGMNTEAFF
TGTGCCAGCAGCGGGGCCGGGACAGGGATGAACACTGAAGCTTTCTTT
>TRBJ2-2|NA|TRBV2|NA
CASLYSVNTGELFF
TGTGCCAGCTTATACTCCGTGAACACCGGGGAGCTGTTTTTT
>TRBJ2-7|NA|TRBV6-6|TRBD1
CASSYPGQGADEQYF
TGTGCCAGCAGTTATCCTGGACAGGGGGCAGACGAGCAGTACTTC
>TRBJ1-2|NA|TRBV5-1|NA
CASSLGLMEVAGYTF
TGCGCCAGCAGCTTGGGTTTAATGGAGGTCGCTGGCTACACCTTC
>TRBJ2-1|NA|TRBV5-1|NA
CASSLGQAHDEQFF
TGCGCCAGCAGCTTGGGACAGGCGCACGATGAGCAGTTCTTC
>TRBJ2-1|NA|TRBV6-5|TRBD1
CASSRTGFIGNEQFF
TGTGCCAGCAGTCGGACAGGGTTTATCGGCAATGAGCAGTTCTTC
>TRBJ1-3|few|TRBV30|NA
CAFRDRRASGNTIYF
TGTGCCTTCCGGGACCGAAGAGCCTCTGGAAACACCATATATTTT
>TRBJ2-3|few|TRBV2|TRBD2
CASSLSPSGVGDTQYF
TGTGCCAGCAGCCTCAGCCCTAGCGGGGTGGGAGATACGCAGTATTTT
>TRBJ2-1|NA|TRBV29-1|NA
CSALPDRGDNEQFF
TGCAGCGCCCTCCCCGACAGAGGGGACAATGAGCAGTTCTTC
>TRBJ1-5|few|TRBV10-3|NA
CAISELDGSNQPQHF
TGTGCCATCAGTGAACTGGACGGTAGCAATCAGCCCCAGCATTTT
>TRBJ2-7|NA|TRBV9|TRBD2
CASSQTGLATYEQYF
TGTGCCAGCAGTCAAACGGGACTAGCAACCTACGAGCAGTACTTC
>TRBJ1-1|NA|TRBV30|NA
CAWTGAVGTEAFF
TGTGCCTGGACCGGGGCTGTTGGCACTGAAGCTTTCTTT
>TRBJ1-1|NA|TRBV27|TRBD1
CASSLERGQTEAFF
TGTGCCAGCAGTTTAGAAAGGGGGCAGACTGAAGCTTTCTTT
>TRBJ2-3|NA|TRBV29-1|NA
CSVEYRVAQYF
TGCAGCGTTGAATATCGGGTGGCGCAGTATTTT
>TRBJ1-5|NA|TRBV19|TRBD1
CASRPGTGRGQPQHF
TGTGCCAGTAGACCGGGGACAGGGAGGGGTCAGCCCCAGCATTTT
>TRBJ2-7|once|TRBV28|TRBD2
CASSTLAGPSYEQYF
TGTGCCAGCAGTACCCTAGCGGGTCCCTCCTACGAGCAGTACTTC
>TRBJ2-7|NA|TRBV5-1|NA
CASSSRGGPYEQYF
TGCGCCAGCAGCTCCCGAGGGGGGCCCTACGAGCAGTACTTC
>TRBJ2-4|NA|TRBV30|NA
CAWSLSQGNIQYF
TGTGCCTGGAGTCTAAGTCAGGGGAACATTCAGTACTTC
>TRBJ2-3|NA|TRBV6-1|TRBD2
CASSERLGLAGPLGGTDTQYF
TGTGCCAGCAGTGAAAGGCTAGGGCTAGCGGGACCACTTGGGGGCACAGATACGCAGTATTTT
>TRBJ2-7|NA|TRBV6-5|TRBD2
CATGPGGDEQYF
TGTGCCACCGGACCCGGGGGGGATGAGCAGTACTTC
>TRBJ2-7|NA|TRBV2|NA
CASSEGDLVSYEQYF
TGTGCCAGCAGTGAAGGTGACCTAGTTTCCTACGAGCAGTACTTC
>TRBJ1-1|NA|TRBV2|NA
CAIHRERTTEAFF
TGTGCCATACACAGGGAGCGTACCACTGAAGCTTTCTTT
>TRBJ1-1|NA|TRBV6-5|TRBD1
CATGTASSMNTEAFF
TGTGCCACCGGGACAGCCTCATCGATGAACACTGAAGCTTTCTTT
>TRBJ1-1|NA|TRBV2|NA
CASSEARQVNTEAFF
TGTGCCAGCAGTGAAGCCCGACAGGTAAACACTGAAGCTTTCTTT
>TRBJ2-1|NA|TRBV30|TRBD2
CAWRRLAGGSYNEQFF
TGTGCCTGGAGGAGGCTAGCGGGAGGTTCCTACAATGAGCAGTTCTTC